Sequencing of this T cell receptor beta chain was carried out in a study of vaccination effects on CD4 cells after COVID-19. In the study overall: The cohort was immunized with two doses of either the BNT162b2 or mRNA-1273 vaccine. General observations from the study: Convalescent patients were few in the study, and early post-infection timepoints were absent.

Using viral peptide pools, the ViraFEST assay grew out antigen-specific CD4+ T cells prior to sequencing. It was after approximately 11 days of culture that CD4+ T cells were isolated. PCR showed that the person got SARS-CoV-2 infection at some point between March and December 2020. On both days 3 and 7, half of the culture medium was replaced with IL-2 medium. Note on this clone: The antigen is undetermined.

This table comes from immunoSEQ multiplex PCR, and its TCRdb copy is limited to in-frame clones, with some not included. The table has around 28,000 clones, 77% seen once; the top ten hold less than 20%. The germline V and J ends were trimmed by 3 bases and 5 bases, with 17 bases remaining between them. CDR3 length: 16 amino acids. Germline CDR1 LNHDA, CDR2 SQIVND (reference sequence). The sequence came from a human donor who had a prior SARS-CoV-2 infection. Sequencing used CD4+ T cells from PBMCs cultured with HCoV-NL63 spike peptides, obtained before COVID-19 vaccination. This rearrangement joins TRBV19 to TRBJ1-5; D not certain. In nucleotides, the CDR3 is TGTGCCAGTAGTATGCCGAGCGTACAGAGGTATCAGCCCCAGCATTTT. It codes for CASSMPSVQRYQPQHF.